This T cell receptor (beta chain) was recorded in a study of blood T cell repertoires in COVID-19. Study in general: Spain, Italy and the United States supplied samples that represented acute and convalescent COVID-19. T cells, B-cell-depleted T cells, or PBMCs provided the cDNA or gDNA that served as material.

The V end lost 0 bases, the J end lost 7 bases, and 13 bases lay between the germline ends. The germline V gene has CDR1 SGDLS and CDR2 YYNGEE. The CDR3 spans 15 residues. In the study's own analysis: Scientists estimated how many nucleated cells there were by amplifying reference gene primers. Produced via immunoSEQ multiplex PCR; TCRdb's table is partial and in-frame only. The V and J calls and clone size come from that table; D and trimming were worked out from the DNA. The sample consists of tens of thousands of clones, 90% of them appearing once. V and J are TRBV9 and TRBJ2-2, with D possibly matching TRBD2 (6 bases). The source material was peripheral blood. The clonotype was recovered from a human donor in a cohort sampled during active COVID-19. The CDR3 bases are TGTGCCAGCAGCGTAGTGGCGGGATTTGGCGGGGAGCTGTTTTTT. Its translation is CASSVVAGFGGELFF.